These T cell receptor beta chains were read from a single sample in a study of OX40 agonist ivuxolimab in advanced cancers. Generated by immunoSEQ multiplex PCR, the TCRdb table keeps only in-frame clones and is missing some. Of 80,000 or so clones listed, more than 80% were seen once; the top ten hold approximately 2.2%. The source was CD4+ or CD8+ T cells sorted from blood, collected in a trial of the OX40 agonist ivuxolimab. The receptors derive from an adult with an advanced solid tumor such as melanoma, head and neck, liver or kidney cancer. Each CDR3 is given with its conserved first and last residue. A D gene is named only where the DNA matches it firmly. Only part of the rows carry a size: once, few, many, or a class if the clone is expanded.

>TRBV19|-|-|TRBJ2-3
TGTGCCAGTAGTATGCAGCGGGCGTTCACAGATACGCAGTATTTT
CASSMQRAFTDTQYF
>TRBV30|-|once|TRBJ2-2
TGTGCCTGGAGTGTACTCGGGGTTGGCGGGGAGCTGTTTTTT
CAWSVLGVGGELFF
>TRBV2|-|-|TRBJ2-2
TGTGCCAGCAGAGGGAATGCGAACACCGGGGAGCTGTTTTTT
CASRGNANTGELFF
>TRBV7-2|-|few|TRBJ2-7
TGTGCCAGCAGCACCTACTCCTACGAGCAGTACTTC
CASSTYSYEQYF
>TRBV19|TRBD2|-|TRBJ2-1
TGTGCCAGTAGTAACCTCGGCGGGAGCTCCTACAATGAGCAGTTCTTC
CASSNLGGSSYNEQFF
>TRBV9|-|once|TRBJ2-5
TGTGCCAGCAGCAGGGCAGGTCAAGAGACCCAGTACTTC
CASSRAGQETQYF
>TRBV7-9|-|-|TRBJ2-3
TGTGCCAGCAGCGACTCAAAGCTCACAGATACGCAGTATTTT
CASSDSKLTDTQYF
>TRBV28|-|-|TRBJ2-1
TGTGCCAGCAACCAGGGGGGCCGCCAACTCTCCTACAATGAGCAGTTCTTC
CASNQGGRQLSYNEQFF
>TRBV19|TRBD1|once|TRBJ1-2
TGTGCCAGTAGTATAATCCGGGGAGGACAGGGGAACTATGGCTACACCTTC
CASSIIRGGQGNYGYTF
>TRBV11-2|-|-|TRBJ1-1
TGTGCCAGCACACGAACAACAGGGATCCTTGAAGCTTTCTTT
CASTRTTGILEAFF
>TRBV19|TRBD2|-|TRBJ2-2
TGTGCCAGTAGTATAGGGGGGACTAGTCCCGGGGAGCTGTTTTTT
CASSIGGTSPGELFF
>TRBV7-2|TRBD2|-|TRBJ2-1
TGTGCCAGCAGCTCACGGACTAGCGGGAGCAATGAGCAGTTCTTC
CASSSRTSGSNEQFF
>TRBV7-2|TRBD2|-|TRBJ2-1
TGTGCCAGCAGCTCAGGGAGGCTAGCGGGAGAGAGCTCCTACAATGAGCAGTTCTTC
CASSSGRLAGESSYNEQFF
>TRBV6-5|TRBD1|-|TRBJ2-7
TGTGCCAGCAGACCCGCAGGGGGCCCCTACGAGCAGTACTTC
CASRPAGGPYEQYF
>TRBV2|TRBD2|-|TRBJ2-1
TGTGCCAGCAGTGAGGATAGCGGGTTCTACAATGAGCAGTTCTTC
CASSEDSGFYNEQFF
>TRBV7-3|-|-|TRBJ2-3
TGTGCCAGCAGCACGGGGGATACGCAGTATTTT
CASSTGDTQYF
>TRBV2|TRBD1|-|TRBJ1-5
TGTGCCAGCAGTGATGCTAAGAGACAGGGAGGGCATTTT
CASSDAKRQGGHF
>TRBV18|TRBD1|-|TRBJ2-7
TGTGCCAGCTCACCAGGGGACAGGGTAGGCGAGCAGTACTTC
CASSPGDRVGEQYF
>TRBV5-1|-|-|TRBJ2-7
TGCGCCAGCAGGACGACACTAGTGTGGGGCGAGCAGTACTTC
CASRTTLVWGEQYF
>TRBV28|TRBD1|-|TRBJ2-1
TGTGCCAGCAGCCGGGGACAGGTCAATGAGCAGTTCTTC
CASSRGQVNEQFF
>TRBV15|-|-|TRBJ1-4
TGTGCCACCAGCAGAGGACACAGCGGAGGGGATGAAAAACTGTTTTTT
CATSRGHSGGDEKLFF
>TRBV6-1|-|-|TRBJ1-5
TGTGCCGCCTCAGAAGGGATGGGAAGTCAGCCCCAGCATTTT
CAASEGMGSQPQHF
>TRBV5-1|-|-|TRBJ1-5
TGCGCCAGCAGCCCGGCTGGCCCCGGGGCCCAGCATTTT
CASSPAGPGAQHF
>TRBV10-3|TRBD2|-|TRBJ2-7
TGTGCCATCAGTGGGGGACGACTAGCGGGAAACTACGAGCAGTACTTC
CAISGGRLAGNYEQYF
>TRBV6-5|-|-|TRBJ1-1
TGTGCCAGCATTGACGGCGATTCGAACACTGAAGCTTTCTTT
CASIDGDSNTEAFF
>TRBV20-1|-|-|TRBJ2-5
TGCAGTGCTAGAGACGAGACCCAGTACTTC
CSARDETQYF